This paragraph reports one TCR beta chain. CDR1 and CDR2 (germline): SGHRS, YFSETQ. The CDR3 is 13 residues long. V gave up 5 bases and J gave up 5 bases; unmatched junction bases: 2. This specimen comes from a study of cytomegalovirus exposure and HLA in healthy donors. The PCR ran on 60 Vbeta and 13 Jbeta primers. Using immunoSEQ multiplex PCR, the repertoire was profiled, and TCRdb retains in-frame clones only, with some absent. The data contain around 130,000 clones, 60% to 85% of them singletons. This sequence originates from a man aged 30 to 45 in good health and CMV-seronegative. The rearrangement joins TRBV5-1 to TRBJ1-4, with 8 nucleotides matching TRBD1. Source material: PBMCs. The CDR3 nucleotides are TGCGCCAGCAGGGGACAGGCGAATGAAAAACTGTTTTTT. This encodes CASRGQANEKLFF.